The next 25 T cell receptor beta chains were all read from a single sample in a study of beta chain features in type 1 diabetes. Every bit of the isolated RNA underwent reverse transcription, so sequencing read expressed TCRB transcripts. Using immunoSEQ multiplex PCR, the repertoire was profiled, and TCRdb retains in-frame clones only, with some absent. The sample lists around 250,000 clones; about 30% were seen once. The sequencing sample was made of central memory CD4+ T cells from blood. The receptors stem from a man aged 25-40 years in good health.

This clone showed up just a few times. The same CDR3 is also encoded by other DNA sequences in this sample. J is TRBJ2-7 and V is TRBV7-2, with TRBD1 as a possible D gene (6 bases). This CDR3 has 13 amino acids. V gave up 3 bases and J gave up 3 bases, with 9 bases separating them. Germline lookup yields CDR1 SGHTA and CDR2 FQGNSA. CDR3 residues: CASSLEGGYEQYF. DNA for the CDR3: TGTGCCAGCAGCTTGGAAGGGGGCTACGAGCAGTACTTC. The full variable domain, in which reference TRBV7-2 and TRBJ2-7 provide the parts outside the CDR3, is GAGVSQSPSNKVTEKGKDVELRCDPISGHTALYWYRQSLGQGLEFLIYFQGNSAPDKSGLPSDRFSAERTGGSVSTLTIQRTQQEDSAVYLCASSLEGGYEQYFGPGTRLTVT.

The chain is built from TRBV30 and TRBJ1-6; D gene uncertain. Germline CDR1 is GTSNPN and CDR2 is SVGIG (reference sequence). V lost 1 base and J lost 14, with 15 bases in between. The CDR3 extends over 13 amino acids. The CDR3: CAWSGTVGKTLHF. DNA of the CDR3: TGTGCCTGGAGTGGGACCGTGGGTAAAACCCTCCACTTT.

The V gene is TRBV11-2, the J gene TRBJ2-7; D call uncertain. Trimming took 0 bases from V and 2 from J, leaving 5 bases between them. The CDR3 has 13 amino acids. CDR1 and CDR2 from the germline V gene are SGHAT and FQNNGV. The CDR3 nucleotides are TGTGCCAGCAGCTTAGATATCACCTACGAGCAGTACTTC. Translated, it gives CASSLDITYEQYF.

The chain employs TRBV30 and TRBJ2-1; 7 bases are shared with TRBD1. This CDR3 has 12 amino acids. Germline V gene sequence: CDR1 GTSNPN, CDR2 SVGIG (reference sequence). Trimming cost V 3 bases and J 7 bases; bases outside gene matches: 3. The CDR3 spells CAWSPQGNEQFF. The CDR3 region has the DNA TGTGCCTGGAGCCCACAGGGGAATGAGCAGTTCTTC.

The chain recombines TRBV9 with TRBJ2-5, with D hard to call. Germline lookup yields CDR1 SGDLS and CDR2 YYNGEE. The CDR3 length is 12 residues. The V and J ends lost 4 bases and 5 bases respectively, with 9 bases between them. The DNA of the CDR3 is TGTGCCAGCAGCCCAAGCTGGGAGACCCAGTACTTC. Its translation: CASSPSWETQYF.

The CDR3 loop is CAWTPGPGEQFF. CDR3 bases: TGTGCCTGGACCCCCGGACCCGGGGAGCAGTTCTTC. The V call is TRBV30, the J call TRBJ2-1; D call uncertain. CDR1 and CDR2 from the germline V gene are GTSNPN and SVGIG (reference sequence). This CDR3 is 12 amino acids long. The ends were cut back, 4 bases at V and 10 bases at J, with 14 bases in the middle. The whole variable domain, remainder taken from reference TRBV30 and TRBJ2-1, is SQTIHQWPATLVQPVGSPLSLECTVEGTSNPNLYWYRQAAGRGLQLLFYSVGIGQISSEVPQNLSASRPQDRQFILSSKKLLLSDSGFYLCAWTPGPGEQFFGPGTRLTVL.

This CDR3 is CASSPGQGGFQPQHF. In DNA, the CDR3 is TGTGCCAGCAGCCCCGGACAGGGGGGTTTTCAGCCCCAGCATTTT. The gene calls are TRBV9 and TRBJ1-5, with 10 bases that match TRBD1. This CDR3 region has 15 residues. Trimming at V came to 4 bases and at J to 6 bases, leaving 7 bases not matched to a gene. Germline V gene sequence: CDR1 SGDLS, CDR2 YYNGEE. The full variable domain, completed using reference TRBV9 and TRBJ1-5, is DSGVTQTPKHLITATGQRVTLRCSPRSGDLSVYWYQQSLDQGLQFLIQYYNGEERAKGNILERFSAQQFPDLHSELNLSSLELGDSALYFCASSPGQGGFQPQHFGDGTRLSIL.

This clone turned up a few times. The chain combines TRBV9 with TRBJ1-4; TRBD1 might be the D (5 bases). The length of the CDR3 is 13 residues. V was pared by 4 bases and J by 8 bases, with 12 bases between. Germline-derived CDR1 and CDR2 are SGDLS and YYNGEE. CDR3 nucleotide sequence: TGTGCCAGCAGCTCGGGACTGCGCGAAAAACTGTTTTTT. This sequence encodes CASSSGLREKLFF.

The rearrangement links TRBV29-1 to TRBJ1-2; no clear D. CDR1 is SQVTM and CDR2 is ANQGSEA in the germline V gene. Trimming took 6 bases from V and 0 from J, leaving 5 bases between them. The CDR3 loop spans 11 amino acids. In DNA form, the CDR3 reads TGCAGCGTGGTAGCTAACTATGGCTACACCTTC. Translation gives CSVVANYGYTF.

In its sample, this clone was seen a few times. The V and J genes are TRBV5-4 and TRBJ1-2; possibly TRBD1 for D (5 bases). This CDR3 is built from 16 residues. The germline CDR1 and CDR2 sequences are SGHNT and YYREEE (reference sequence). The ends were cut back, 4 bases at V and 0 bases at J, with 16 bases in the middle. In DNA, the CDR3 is TGTGCCAGCAGCCGGCCGGGGCTCTCAGCTAACTATGGCTACACCTTC. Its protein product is CASSRPGLSANYGYTF.

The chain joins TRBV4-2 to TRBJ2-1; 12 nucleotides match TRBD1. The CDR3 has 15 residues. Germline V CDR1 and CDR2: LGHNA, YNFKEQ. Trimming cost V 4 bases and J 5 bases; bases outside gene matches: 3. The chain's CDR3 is CASSRDRGQDNEQFF. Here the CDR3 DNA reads TGTGCCAGCAGCCGGGACAGGGGGCAAGACAATGAGCAGTTCTTC.

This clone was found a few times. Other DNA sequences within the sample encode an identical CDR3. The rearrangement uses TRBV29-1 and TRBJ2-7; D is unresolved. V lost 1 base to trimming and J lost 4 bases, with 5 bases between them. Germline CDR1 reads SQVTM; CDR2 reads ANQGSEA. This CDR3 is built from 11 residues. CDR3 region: CSVEASYEQYF. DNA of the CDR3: TGCAGCGTTGAAGCTTCATACGAGCAGTACTTC.

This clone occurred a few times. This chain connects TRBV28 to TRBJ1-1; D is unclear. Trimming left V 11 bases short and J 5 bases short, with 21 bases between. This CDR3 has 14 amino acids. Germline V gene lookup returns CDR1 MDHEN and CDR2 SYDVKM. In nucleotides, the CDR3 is TGTGCCGGGCGATCCGGGTCTCCGGGAACTGAAGCTTTCTTT. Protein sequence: CAGRSGSPGTEAFF.

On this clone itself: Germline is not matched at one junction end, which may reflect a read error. The CDR3 sequence: CASSYSKGHPF. DNA of the CDR3: TGTGCCAGCAGTTACTCGAAGGGACACCCCTTC. The rearrangement joins TRBV6-5 to TRBJ1-2; D is perhaps TRBD1 (6 bases). This CDR3 is 11 amino acids long. Germline V gives CDR1 MNHEY, CDR2 SVGAGI.

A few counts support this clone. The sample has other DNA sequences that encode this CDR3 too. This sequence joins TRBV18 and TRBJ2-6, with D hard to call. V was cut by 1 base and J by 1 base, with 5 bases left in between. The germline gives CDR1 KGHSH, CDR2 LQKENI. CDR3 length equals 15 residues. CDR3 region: CASSPRGSGANVLTF. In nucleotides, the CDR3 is TGTGCCAGCTCACCACGGGGTTCTGGGGCCAACGTCCTGACTTTC.

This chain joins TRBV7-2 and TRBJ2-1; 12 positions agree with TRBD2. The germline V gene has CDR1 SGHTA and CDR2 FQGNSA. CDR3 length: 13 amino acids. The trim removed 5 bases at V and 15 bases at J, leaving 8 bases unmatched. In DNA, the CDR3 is TGTGCCAGCAGCGCCAGACCGGGACTAGCGGGGTTCTTC. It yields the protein CASSARPGLAGFF. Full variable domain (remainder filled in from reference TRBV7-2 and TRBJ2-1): GAGVSQSPSNKVTEKGKDVELRCDPISGHTALYWYRQSLGQGLEFLIYFQGNSAPDKSGLPSDRFSAERTGGSVSTLTIQRTQQEDSAVYLCASSARPGLAGFFGPGTRLTVL.

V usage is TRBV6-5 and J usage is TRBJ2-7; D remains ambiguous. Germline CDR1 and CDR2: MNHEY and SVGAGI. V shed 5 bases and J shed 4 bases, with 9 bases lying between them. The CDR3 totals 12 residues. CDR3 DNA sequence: TGTGCCAGCAGTACTCGAGCTTACGAGCAGTACTTC. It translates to CASSTRAYEQYF.

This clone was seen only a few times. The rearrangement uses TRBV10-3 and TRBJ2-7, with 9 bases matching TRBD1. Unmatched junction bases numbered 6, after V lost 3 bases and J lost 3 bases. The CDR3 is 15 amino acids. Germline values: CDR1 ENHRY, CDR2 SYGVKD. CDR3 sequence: CAISDGTGKSYEQYF. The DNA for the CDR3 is TGTGCCATCAGTGACGGGACAGGGAAGAGCTACGAGCAGTACTTC.

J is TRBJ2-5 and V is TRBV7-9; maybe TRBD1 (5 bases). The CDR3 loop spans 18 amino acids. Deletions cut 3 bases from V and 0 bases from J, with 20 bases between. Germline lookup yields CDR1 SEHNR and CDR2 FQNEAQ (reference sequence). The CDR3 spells CASSLGLPTTVYQETQYF. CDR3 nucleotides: TGTGCCAGCAGCTTGGGGCTCCCTACGACAGTGTACCAAGAGACCCAGTACTTC. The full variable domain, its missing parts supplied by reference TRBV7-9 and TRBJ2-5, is DTGVSQNPRHKITKRGQNVTFRCDPISEHNRLYWYRQTLGQGPEFLTYFQNEAQLEKSRLLSDRFSAERPKGSFSTLEIQRTEQGDSAMYLCASSLGLPTTVYQETQYFGPGTRLLVL.

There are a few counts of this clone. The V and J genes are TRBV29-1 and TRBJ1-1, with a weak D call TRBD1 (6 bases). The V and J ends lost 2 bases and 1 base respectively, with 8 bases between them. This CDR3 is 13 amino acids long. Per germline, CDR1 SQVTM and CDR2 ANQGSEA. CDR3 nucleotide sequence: TGCAGCGTTGAAAGACAGGAGAACACTGAAGCTTTCTTT. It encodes CSVERQENTEAFF.

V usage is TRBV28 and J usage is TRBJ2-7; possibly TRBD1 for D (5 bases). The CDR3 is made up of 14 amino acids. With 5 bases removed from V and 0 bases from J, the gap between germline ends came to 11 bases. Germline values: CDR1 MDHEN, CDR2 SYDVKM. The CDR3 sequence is CASSLPGFSYEQYF. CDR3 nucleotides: TGTGCCAGCAGTCTACCAGGGTTCTCCTACGAGCAGTACTTC.

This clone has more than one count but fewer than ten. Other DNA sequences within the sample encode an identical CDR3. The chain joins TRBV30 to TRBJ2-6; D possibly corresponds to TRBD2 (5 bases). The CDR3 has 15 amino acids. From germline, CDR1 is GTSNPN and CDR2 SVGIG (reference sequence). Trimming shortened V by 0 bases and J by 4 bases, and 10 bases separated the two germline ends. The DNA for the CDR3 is TGTGCCTGGAGTGTACATTCGGGGGGGGCCAACGTCCTGACTTTC. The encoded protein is CAWSVHSGGANVLTF.

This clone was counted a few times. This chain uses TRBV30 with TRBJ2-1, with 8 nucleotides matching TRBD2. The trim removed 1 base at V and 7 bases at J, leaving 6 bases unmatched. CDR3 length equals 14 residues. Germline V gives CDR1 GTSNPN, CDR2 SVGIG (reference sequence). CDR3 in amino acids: CAWSGPKRGNEQFF. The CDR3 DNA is TGTGCCTGGAGTGGACCTAAGCGGGGGAATGAGCAGTTCTTC.

The CDR3 sequence: CASSPMASTGELFF. In DNA, the CDR3 is TGTGCCAGCTCACCAATGGCGAGCACCGGGGAGCTGTTTTTT. The rearrangement joins TRBV18 to TRBJ2-2; D gene ambiguous. Germline CDR1 reads KGHSH; CDR2 reads LQKENI. The CDR3 is made up of 14 amino acids. V was clipped by 2 bases and J by 4 bases, with 8 bases between them.

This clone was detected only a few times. In nucleotides, the CDR3 is TGCAGCGTTGCGGGACAGGGGGCCTACGAGCAGTACTTC. Its translation: CSVAGQGAYEQYF. The chain combines TRBV29-1 with TRBJ2-7; 11 positions agree with TRBD1. Trimming at V came to 4 bases and at J to 2 bases, leaving 1 base not matched to a gene. From germline, CDR1 is SQVTM and CDR2 ANQGSEA. CDR3 length: 13 residues.